Included here is one T cell receptor beta chain sequence, with context. What it binds is not known. Primers included in the PCR were 60 Vbeta and 13 Jbeta primers. Some clones are missing from TCRdb's copy, which holds only in-frame ones; the method was immunoSEQ multiplex PCR. The sample consists of over 75,000 clones, about 72% of them appearing once. The data derive from a study of cytomegalovirus exposure and HLA in healthy donors. Study details: The study's early data release held some 85 million unique TCRs from HLA-typed donors.

Overall study results and limits: Researchers reported in a later analysis that common viral pathogens appeared linked to several top clusters. Roughly even sequencing depth across donors was the assumption behind the presence/absence analyses.

CDR1 and CDR2 from the germline V gene are LGHNA and YSLEER. The CDR3 length is 15 residues. With V trimmed by 2 bases and J by 4 bases, 6 bases remained unmatched. The sample consisted of PBMCs. This chain uses TRBV4-3 with TRBJ2-7, with 9 bases fitting TRBD1. The TCR originated in a man between 25 and 39 years old in good health and CMV-seronegative. DNA of the CDR3: TGCGCCAGCAGCCAACAGTGGACAGGGGCGTACGAGCAGTACTTC. The encoded protein is CASSQQWTGAYEQYF.